This TCR beta chain comes out of a study of blood T cells in healthy people across ages. About this clonotype: The antigen is unknown.

A second PCR of 7 to 11 cycles used a sample-barcoded 5' primer and a J-beta primer mix. TCRdb reprocessed the 5' RACE reads via MiXCR and lists one record per CDR3 protein. Of about 1,500,000 distinct CDR3 sequences listed, about 40% are singletons. Study outcomes and limitations: Diversity of TCR beta per million T cells declined in a roughly linear way with age.

The sequence was collected from a woman aged 18 to 35 in good health. The sequenced material came from blood.

The CDR3 loop reads CASTVKGRGPYEQYF. The CDR3 coding sequence is TGTGCCAGCACCGTCAAGGGCAGGGGCCCCTACGAGCAGTACTTC. The chain joins TRBV3-1 to TRBJ2-7; possibly TRBD1 for D (6 bases). Germline V gene lookup returns CDR1 LGHDT and CDR2 YNNKEL (reference sequence). The CDR3 runs 15 residues. V shed 7 bases and J shed 2 bases, with 18 bases lying between them.